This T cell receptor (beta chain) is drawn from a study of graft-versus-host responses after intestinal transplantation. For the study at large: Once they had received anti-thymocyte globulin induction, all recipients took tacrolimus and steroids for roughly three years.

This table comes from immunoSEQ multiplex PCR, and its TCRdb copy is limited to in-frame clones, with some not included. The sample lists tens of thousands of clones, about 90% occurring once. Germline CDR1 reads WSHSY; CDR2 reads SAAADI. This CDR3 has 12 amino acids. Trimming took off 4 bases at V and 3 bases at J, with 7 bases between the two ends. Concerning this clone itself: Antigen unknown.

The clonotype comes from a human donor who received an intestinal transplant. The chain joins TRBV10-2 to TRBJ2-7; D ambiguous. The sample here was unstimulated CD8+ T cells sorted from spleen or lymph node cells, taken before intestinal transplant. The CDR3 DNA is TGCGCCAGCAGTGGTCAGTTCTACGAGCAGTACTTC. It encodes CASSGQFYEQYF.